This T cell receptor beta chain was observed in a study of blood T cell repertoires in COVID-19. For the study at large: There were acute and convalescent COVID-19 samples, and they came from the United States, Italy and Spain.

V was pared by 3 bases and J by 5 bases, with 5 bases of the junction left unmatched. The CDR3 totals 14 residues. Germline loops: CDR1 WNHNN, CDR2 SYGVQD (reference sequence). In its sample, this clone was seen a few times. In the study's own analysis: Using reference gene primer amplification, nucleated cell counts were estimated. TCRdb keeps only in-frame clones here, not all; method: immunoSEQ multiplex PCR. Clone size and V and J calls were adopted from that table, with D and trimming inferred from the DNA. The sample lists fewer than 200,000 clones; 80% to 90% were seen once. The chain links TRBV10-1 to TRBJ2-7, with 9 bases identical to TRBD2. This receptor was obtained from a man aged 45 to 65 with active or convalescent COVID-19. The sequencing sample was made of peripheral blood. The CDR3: CASSDGTSLDEQYF. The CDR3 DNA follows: TGCGCCAGCAGTGACGGGACTAGCCTCGACGAGCAGTACTTC.